This TCR beta chain was captured by sequencing in a study of molecular identifiers for immune sequencing clone quantification (dated by TCRdb to the late 2010s). Context from the whole study: For a replicate experiment, RNA from about 21,000 or 97,000 naive CD8 T cells was divided into five aliquots, of which four were sequenced. The study was a methods study using CD8 T cells to benchmark molecular-identifier clustering-based TCR repertoire sequencing (MIDCIRS) and TCR RNA copy counting. Broad study findings and their caveats: The naive libraries included spiked-in Jurkat TCR RNA (roughly nine copies' worth), and this Jurkat TCR RNA is not part of the donor repertoire. Modeling gave about three recovered TCR RNA copies per cell versus 7.5 to 10 by digital PCR, implying approximately 30% capture efficiency. Spiked-in Jurkat TCR RNA equivalent to a single cell was reported to be detectable even among fewer than 1.2 million naive CD8 T cells. When barcode sub-clustering was omitted, TCR diversity was inflated by chimeric consensus sequences, with chimeras reaching as high as 47%. In CMV-specific effector cells, clones with more than 20 RNA copies accounted for over 98% of molecules, whereas in naive cells such clones accounted for under 1%. Highly expanded clone sizes could be underestimated because identical TCR molecules may share a barcode.

V is pared back by 1 base and J by 0 bases, with 8 bases lying between the germline termini. CDR3 length: 14 amino acids, cysteine to phenylalanine. Left in the record is the CDR3 DNA by itself, 42 bases read in frame from the first base. CDR1 is given as SGHNT and CDR2 as YYREEE, both from the germline V gene (reference sequence). In its sample, this clonotype was seen many times. This clone's antigen is unknown. No clone much larger than this one lies a single base away; base qualities are absent. Preparation of the library involved PCR. Data came from an Illumina HiSeq 4000. Bulk TCR libraries were generated as previously described, with the TCR primers listed in Table S5 used. Purification of total RNA was performed with the Qiagen AllPrep DNA/RNA kit. Reads from multiple sequencing runs of the same library were pooled before analysis. Concerning the study's data processing: Reads were retained only if the reads had an exact TCR constant sequence, and the retained reads were trimmed to 150 nt and grouped according to their 12-nt molecular barcodes. Reads within each barcode group were sub-clustered using a 15% Levenshtein threshold, and quality-weighted consensus sequences were constructed for each RNA molecule. Non-functional sequences were excluded, and lower-count sequences lying one edit away from another sequence were also excluded. Barcode sub-clusters with fewer than 20% of the maximum read count were removed, based on fitting two negative binomial distributions. The public reads were reanalyzed by TCRdb: fastp trimming at Q25, MiXCR alignment, in-frame beta chains only. Rows are combined by CDR3 protein, so each entry shows the most common genes and DNA. Here the V and J calls rest on TCRdb's processing, not on the authors' analysis. The table for this sample lists 550,000 to 750,000 distinct CDR3 sequences; approximately 20% of them were counted only once. The ten largest make up around 0.9% of the sample.

Libraries of naive CD8 T cells were generated from approximately 20,000 to 1,000,000 sorted cells, with 10%, 30% or 50% of the purified RNA used. On a BD FACSAria II, naive CD8 T cells were FACS-sorted as CD8+CD4-CCR7+CD45RA+ and collected into RLT Plus buffer. To test detection sensitivity, Jurkat RNA equivalent to ten TCR copies was spiked into samples of about 19,000-1,000,000 naive CD8 T cells. Enrichment of CD8 T cells was performed with RosetteSep CD8+ T Cell Enrichment Cocktail and Ficoll-Paque, after which ACK red cell lysis was carried out. The TCR was taken from a human donor in good health. Some libraries in this study had Jurkat cell RNA spiked in. Sequences were obtained from naive CD8+ T cells from blood, with Jurkat cell RNA spiked in. In light of the paper, this sample's cell subset or site label describes: FACS-sorted CD8+CD4-CCR7+CD45RA+ naive T cells. The V and J genes are TRBV5-4 and TRBJ2-7, with an unclear D gene assignment. The DNA sequence is given as TGTGCCAGCAGCTTGTGGGATAACTCCTACGAGCAGTACTTC. It specifies CASSLWDNSYEQYF. Reference TRBV5-4 and TRBJ2-7 proteins supply the regions before and after the CDR3; the full variable domain is: ETGVTQSPTHLIKTRGQQVTLRCSSQSGHNTVSWYQQALGQGPQFIFQYYREEENGRGNFPPRFSGLQFPNYSSELNVNALELDDSALYLCASSLWDNSYEQYFGPGTRLTVT.